The sequence of this T cell receptor beta chain was determined in a study of blood T cell repertoires in COVID-19 (dated by TCRdb to 2018 to 2020). Background on the whole study: Collaborator samples came from the United States, Italy and Spain and covered acute and convalescent phases of COVID-19. The material from the prospective study consisted of cDNA or gDNA derived from T cells, B-cell-depleted T cells, or PBMCs. Where available, HLA class I and class II types were obtained from metadata supplied by the sample provider rather than from assay-based typing. Samples were obtained from the ongoing ImmuneRACE study (first 160 participants) and from some 1,200 subjects provided by 6 global collaborators. The dataset comprised deeply sampled blood TCRbeta repertoires from subjects exposed to, actively infected with, or recovered from COVID-19. The repertoires were released in a freely available public database meant as a resource for research on the immune response to SARS-CoV-2. Sample metadata almost always included a de-identified subject ID, COVID-19 status, age in years and sex. Paper-wide results and their limitations: How much clinical and demographic metadata was included differed by source and by participant, and the metadata was provided uncurated.

Note on this clone: Its antigen is currently not known. Base qualities are not recorded, but no much larger clone differs from it by a single base.

In the prospective study, participants were 18 to 89 years old, resided in about two dozen geographic areas of the United States, and were enrolled through a virtual design. Cohort assignment in the prospective study relied on participant-reported clinical history from a screening survey and a study questionnaire. ImmuneRACE Cohort 3 recovered participants were defined by two consecutive negative NP/OP PCR tests, healthcare professional clearance, or symptom resolution. Each participant in the prospective study had whole blood, serum and a nasopharyngeal or oropharyngeal swab collected by mobile phlebotomists. Participants in the prospective study had the option to provide additional blood draws and questionnaires over a roughly 2-month period. Prospective study blood samples were shipped either frozen or at room temperature before DNA extraction. CDR3 length: 13 amino acids, cysteine to phenylalanine. The entry retains the CDR3 DNA only, 39 bases that are in frame from base 1. The junction shows trimming of 3 bases on V and 2 bases on J, plus 7 bases between the germline ends. CDR1 and CDR2, looked up from the germline V gene (reference sequence), are MNHEY and SMNVEV.

The immunoSEQ Assay, a bias-controlled multiplex PCR, was used to amplify TCRbeta CDR3 regions from genomic DNA. The paper's data handling went like this. Nucleated cell counts per sample were estimated from amplification of reference gene primers within the assay. Sequence reads were collapsed and filtered to measure the absolute abundance of every unique TCRbeta CDR3 rearrangement. For each sample, productive Simpson clonality was calculated by taking the square root of Simpson's diversity index across productive rearrangements. Drawn from immuneACCESS, this table holds only the in-frame rearrangements with V and J called that TCRdb kept. Clones are partly lost; checked studies trace under half to an unresolved V gene and leave the rest unexplained. The D gene and trimming were derived from the DNA, and the V and J assignments and clone size from that table. The sample table contains hundreds of thousands of clones; only one count was recorded for around 86% of them. The biggest ten clones account for around 4.8% of the sample.

The sample comprised PBMCs or T cells enriched from blood (not recorded which). The receptor chain draws on TRBV27 and TRBJ1-2, and possibly TRBD1, on 5 matching bases. The TCR sequence derives from a man aged 55-75 years who had recovered from COVID-19. The DNA reads as follows: TGTGCCAGCAGTTTCGGGGGAAACTATGGCTACACCTTC. Its product reads: CASSFGGNYGYTF.